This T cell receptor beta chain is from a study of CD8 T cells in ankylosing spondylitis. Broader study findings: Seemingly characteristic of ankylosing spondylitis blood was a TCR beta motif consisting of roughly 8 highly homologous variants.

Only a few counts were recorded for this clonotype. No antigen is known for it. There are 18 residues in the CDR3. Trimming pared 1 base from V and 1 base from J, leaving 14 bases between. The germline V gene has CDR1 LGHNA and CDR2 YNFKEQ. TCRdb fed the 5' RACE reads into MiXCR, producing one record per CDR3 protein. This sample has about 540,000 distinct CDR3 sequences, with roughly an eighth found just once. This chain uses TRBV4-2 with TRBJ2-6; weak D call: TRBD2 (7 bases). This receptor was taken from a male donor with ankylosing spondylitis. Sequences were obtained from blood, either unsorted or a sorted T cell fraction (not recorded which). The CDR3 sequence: CASSQVPGEGSGANVLTF. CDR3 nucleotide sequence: TGTGCCAGCAGCCAAGTTCCAGGGGAGGGATCTGGGGCCAACGTCCTGACTTTC.